The clone carrying this TCR beta chain was detected many times. This specimen belongs to a study of molecular identifiers for immune sequencing clone quantification. Each CDR3 protein is one row after TCRdb ran MiXCR on the PCR reads. Among approximately 590,000 distinct CDR3 sequences listed, roughly 25% were seen once. Trimming cost V 5 bases and J 0 bases, with 2 bases left between them. There are 11 residues in the CDR3. The germline V gene has CDR1 SQVTM and CDR2 ANQGSEA. Naive CD8 libraries used roughly 17,000 to 1,000,000 sorted cells and 10%, 30% or 50% RNA. The specimen sequenced was naive CD8+ T cells from blood, with Jurkat cell RNA spiked in. Subset given: FACS-sorted CD8+CD4-CCR7+CD45RA+ naive T cells. This rearrangement joins TRBV29-1 to TRBJ1-3; D gene unclear. The clonotype comes from a human donor in good health. Some libraries in this study had Jurkat cell RNA spiked in. CDR3 sequence: CSVISGNTIYF. The DNA of the CDR3 is TGCAGCGTTATCTCTGGAAACACCATATATTTT.